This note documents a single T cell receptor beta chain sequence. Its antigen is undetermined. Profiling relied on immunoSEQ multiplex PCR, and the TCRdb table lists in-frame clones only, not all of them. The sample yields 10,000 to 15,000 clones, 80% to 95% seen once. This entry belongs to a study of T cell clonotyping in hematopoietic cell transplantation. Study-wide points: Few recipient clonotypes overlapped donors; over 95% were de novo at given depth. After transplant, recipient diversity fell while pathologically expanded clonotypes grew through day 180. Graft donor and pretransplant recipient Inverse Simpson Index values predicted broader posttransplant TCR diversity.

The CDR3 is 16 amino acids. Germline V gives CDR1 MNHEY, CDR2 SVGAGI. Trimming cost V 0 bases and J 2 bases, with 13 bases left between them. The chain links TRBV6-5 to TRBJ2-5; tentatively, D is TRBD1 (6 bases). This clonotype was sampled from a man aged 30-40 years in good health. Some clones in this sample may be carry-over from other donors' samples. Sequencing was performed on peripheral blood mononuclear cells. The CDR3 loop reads CASSYSTGQGQETQYF. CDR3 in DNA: TGTGCCAGCAGTTACTCGACGGGGCAGGGGCAAGAGACCCAGTACTTC.